The clone carrying this TCR beta chain occurred many times. Its specificity is not known. The sample belongs to a study of T-cell reconstitution after alpha-beta-depleted transplantation in children. Study observations and caveats: About two months after transplant, alpha-beta T cells reportedly came from several hundred expanded graft clones.

Unique molecular identifiers were incorporated during preparation of the TCRbeta library. TCRdb ran MiXCR on the PCR reads and lists one entry per CDR3 protein. The table lists roughly 200,000 distinct CDR3 sequences, approximately 10% of them singletons. CDR1 and CDR2 (germline): DFQATT, SNEGSKA (reference sequence). V lost 1 base, J lost 5 bases, and 4 bases stayed unmatched. The CDR3 has 16 residues. The chain uses TRBV20-1 and TRBJ2-1, with TRBD2 identical over 14 bases. The clonotype comes from a child under two years old with acute myeloid leukemia, due to receive a stem cell transplant. Sequencing was performed on PBMCs, taken before TCRalphabeta/CD19-depleted stem cell transplant. The CDR3 coding sequence is TGCAGTGCTAGAGTGGGACTAGCGGGAGTCGACAATGAGCAGTTCTTC. Protein product: CSARVGLAGVDNEQFF.